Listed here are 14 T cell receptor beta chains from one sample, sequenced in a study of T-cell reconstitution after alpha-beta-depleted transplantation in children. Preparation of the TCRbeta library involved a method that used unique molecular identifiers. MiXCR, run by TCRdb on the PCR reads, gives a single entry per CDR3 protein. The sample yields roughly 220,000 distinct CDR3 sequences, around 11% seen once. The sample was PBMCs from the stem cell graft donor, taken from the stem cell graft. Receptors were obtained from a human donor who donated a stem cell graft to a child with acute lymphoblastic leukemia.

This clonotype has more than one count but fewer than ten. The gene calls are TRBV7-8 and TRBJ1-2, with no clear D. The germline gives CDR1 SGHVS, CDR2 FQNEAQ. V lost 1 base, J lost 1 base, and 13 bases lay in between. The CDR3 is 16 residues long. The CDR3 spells CASSLGFYKSNYGYTF. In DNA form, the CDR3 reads TGTGCCAGCAGCTTAGGTTTCTACAAGAGTAACTATGGCTACACCTTC. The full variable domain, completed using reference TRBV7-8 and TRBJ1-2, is GAGVSQSPRYKVAKRGQDVALRCDPISGHVSLFWYQQALGQGPEFLTYFQNEAQLDKSGLPSDRFFAERPEGSVSTLKIQRTQQEDSAVYLCASSLGFYKSNYGYTFGSGTRLTVV.

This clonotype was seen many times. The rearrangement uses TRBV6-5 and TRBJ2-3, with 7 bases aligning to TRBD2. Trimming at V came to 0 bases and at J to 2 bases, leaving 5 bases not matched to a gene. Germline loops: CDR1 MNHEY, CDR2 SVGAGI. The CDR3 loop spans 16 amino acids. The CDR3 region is CASSYSGSGFTDTQYF. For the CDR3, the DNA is TGTGCCAGCAGTTACTCGGGTAGCGGGTTCACAGATACGCAGTATTTT.

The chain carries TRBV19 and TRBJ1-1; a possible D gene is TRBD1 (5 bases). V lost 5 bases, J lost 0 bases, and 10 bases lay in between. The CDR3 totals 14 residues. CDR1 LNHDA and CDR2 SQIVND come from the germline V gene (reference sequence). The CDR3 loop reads CASSVDSLNTEAFF. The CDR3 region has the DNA TGTGCCAGTAGTGTCGACAGCTTGAACACTGAAGCTTTCTTT.

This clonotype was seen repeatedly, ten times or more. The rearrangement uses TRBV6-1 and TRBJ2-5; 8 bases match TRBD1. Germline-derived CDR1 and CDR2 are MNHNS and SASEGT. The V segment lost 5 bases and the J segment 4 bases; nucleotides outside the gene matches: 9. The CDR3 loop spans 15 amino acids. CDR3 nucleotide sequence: TGTGCCAGCAGTCCTCCAGGACAGGGAGTAGAGACCCAGTACTTC. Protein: CASSPPGQGVETQYF.

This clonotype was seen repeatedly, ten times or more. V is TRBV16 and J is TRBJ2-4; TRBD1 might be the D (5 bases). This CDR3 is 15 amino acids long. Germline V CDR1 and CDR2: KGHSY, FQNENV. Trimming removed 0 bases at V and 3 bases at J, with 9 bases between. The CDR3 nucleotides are TGTGCCAGCAGCCAATCCGCCAGGGACAAAAACATTCAGTACTTC. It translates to CASSQSARDKNIQYF.

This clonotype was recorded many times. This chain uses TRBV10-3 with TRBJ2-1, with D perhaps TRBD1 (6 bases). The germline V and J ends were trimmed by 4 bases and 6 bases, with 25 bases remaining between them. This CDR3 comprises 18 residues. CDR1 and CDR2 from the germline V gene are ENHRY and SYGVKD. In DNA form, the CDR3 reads TGTGCCATCAGTGGGGGGCCTAGCCTGCCGACAATAACCAATGAGCAGTTCTTC. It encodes CAISGGPSLPTITNEQFF.

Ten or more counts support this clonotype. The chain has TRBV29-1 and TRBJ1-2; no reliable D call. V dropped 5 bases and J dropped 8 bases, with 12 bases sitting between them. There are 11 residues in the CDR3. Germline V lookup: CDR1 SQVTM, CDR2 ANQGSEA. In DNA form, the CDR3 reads TGCAGCGTTTGGGCGGATGGAGGCTACACCTTC. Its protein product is CSVWADGGYTF.

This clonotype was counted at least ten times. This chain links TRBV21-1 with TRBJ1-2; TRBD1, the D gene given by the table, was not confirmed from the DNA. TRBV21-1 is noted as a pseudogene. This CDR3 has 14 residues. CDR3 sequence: CASDAGGGNYGYTF. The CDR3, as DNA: TGTGCCAGCGACGCAGGGGGTGGTAACTATGGCTACACCTTC.

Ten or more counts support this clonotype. The CDR3 here is CSAVMVGSSGNTIYF. The CDR3 bases are TGCAGCGCTGTTATGGTGGGCTCCTCTGGAAACACCATATATTTT. This chain links TRBV29-1 with TRBJ1-3; D gene ambiguous. Trimming took 7 bases from V and 0 from J, leaving 16 bases between them. The CDR3 covers 15 residues. Germline CDR1 SQVTM, CDR2 ANQGSEA.

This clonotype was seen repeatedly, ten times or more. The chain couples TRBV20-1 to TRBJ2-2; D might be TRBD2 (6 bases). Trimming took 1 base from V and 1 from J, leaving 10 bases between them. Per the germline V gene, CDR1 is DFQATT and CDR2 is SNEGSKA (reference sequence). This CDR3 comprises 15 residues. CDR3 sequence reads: CSARGGLQNTGELFF. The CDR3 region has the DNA TGCAGTGCTAGAGGGGGACTCCAGAACACCGGGGAGCTGTTTTTT.

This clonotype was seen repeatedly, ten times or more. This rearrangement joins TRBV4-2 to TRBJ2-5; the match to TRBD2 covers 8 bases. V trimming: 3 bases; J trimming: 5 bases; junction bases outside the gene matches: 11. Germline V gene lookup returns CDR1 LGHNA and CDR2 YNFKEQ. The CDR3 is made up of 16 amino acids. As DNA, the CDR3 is TGTGCCAGCAGCCAGGGTCCGAGCGGGGGCGAGGAGACCCAGTACTTC. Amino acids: CASSQGPSGGEETQYF.

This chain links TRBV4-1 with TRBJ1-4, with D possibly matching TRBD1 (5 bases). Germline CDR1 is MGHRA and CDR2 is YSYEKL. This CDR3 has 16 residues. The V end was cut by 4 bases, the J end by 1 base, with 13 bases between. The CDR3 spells CASSLGGGGTNEKLFF. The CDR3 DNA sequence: TGCGCCAGCAGCCTCGGGGGAGGTGGAACTAATGAAAAACTGTTTTTT.

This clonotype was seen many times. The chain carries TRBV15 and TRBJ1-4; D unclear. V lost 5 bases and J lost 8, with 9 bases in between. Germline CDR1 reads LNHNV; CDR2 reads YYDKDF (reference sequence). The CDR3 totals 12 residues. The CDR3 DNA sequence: TGTGCCACCAGCTGGAGGAGGGAAAAACTGTTTTTT. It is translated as CATSWRREKLFF.

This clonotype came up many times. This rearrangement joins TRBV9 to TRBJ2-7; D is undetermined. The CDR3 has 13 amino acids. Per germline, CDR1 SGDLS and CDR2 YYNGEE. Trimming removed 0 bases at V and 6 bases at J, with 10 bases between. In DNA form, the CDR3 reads TGTGCCAGCAGCGTAGGAGTAGGGCGCGAGCAGTACTTC. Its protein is CASSVGVGREQYF.